This paragraph reports one T cell receptor (beta chain). The antigen is not known. V shed 5 bases and J shed 0 bases, with 11 bases lying between them. Per the germline V gene, CDR1 is SGHTA and CDR2 is FQGNSA. The CDR3 runs 15 residues. This sample is drawn from a study of cytomegalovirus exposure and HLA in healthy donors. Study summary: Later, an analysis reported that the 130 or so validation repertoires had used the same platform as the approximately 690 first-cohort repertoires. Overall study results and limits: The study designated 160 or so TCR beta chains cytomegalovirus-associated.

Donors came from a validation cohort of some 110 subjects, distinct from the first 666-subject cohort. TCRdb's table, derived via immunoSEQ multiplex PCR, lists solely in-frame clones and lacks some. The sample shows roughly 80,000 clones, 90% to 95% of them seen only once. The sequenced material came from PBMCs. The chain combines TRBV7-2 with TRBJ1-5; TRBD1 might be the D (6 bases). The receptor's source is a man aged 18 to 30 in good health and CMV-seronegative. The CDR3 loop reads CASSPRGASNQPQHF. The CDR3 region has the DNA TGTGCCAGCAGCCCCCGGGGGGCTAGCAATCAGCCCCAGCATTTT.